This T cell receptor (beta chain) is from a study of OX40 agonist ivuxolimab in advanced cancers. The overall study: Under the entry rules, prior anti-PD-1, anti-PD-L1 or anti-CTLA-4 therapy was allowed, and about 40% had some. Three patients, one with hepatocellular carcinoma and two with cutaneous melanoma, achieved partial responses.

Profiled with immunoSEQ multiplex PCR; TCRdb holds only in-frame clones, not every one. Here the sample spans about 80,000 clones, around 94% being singletons. A word on this clone: Its antigen remains unknown.

Study-wide findings and caveats: The antigen specificity of the peripheral T cells (those that were expanded) was not determined.

Trimming pared 1 base from V and 4 bases from J, leaving 11 bases between. Germline V gene data show CDR1 as MNHNY and CDR2 as SVGAGI (reference sequence). This CDR3 has 15 residues. This rearrangement joins TRBV6-6 to TRBJ1-5; perhaps TRBD1 as D (5 bases). This sequence originates from an adult with an advanced solid tumor such as melanoma, head and neck, liver or kidney cancer. Sequencing was performed on CD4+ or CD8+ T cells sorted from blood, taken in a trial of the OX40 agonist ivuxolimab. The CDR3 sequence is CASSYYGAPNQPQHF. The CDR3 DNA reads TGTGCCAGCAGTTACTACGGGGCGCCAAATCAGCCCCAGCATTTT.